The 9 T cell receptor beta chains below come from one sample, sequenced in a study of early T cells in non-severe SARS-CoV-2 infection. TCRdb processed the 5' RACE reads anew with MiXCR; each CDR3 protein has one entry. The table has tens of thousands of distinct CDR3 sequences, around 12% seen once; the top ten hold approximately 1%. Sample: whole blood, taken at baseline. The receptors originated from an adult who was a healthcare worker with PCR-confirmed SARS-CoV-2 infection or an uninfected control (not recorded which). The donor label of this sample is uncertain.

Concerning this clonotype: An end of the junction does not agree with germline; a read error may underlie this. V gene TRBV7-2 combines with J gene TRBJ1-1, with D possibly being TRBD1 (5 bases). The CDR3 consists of 14 residues. Germline V gives CDR1 SGHTA, CDR2 FQGNSA. The CDR3 spells CASSLGVGDLEVFF. As DNA, the CDR3 is TGTGCCAGCAGCTTAGGAGTGGGGGACCTTGAAGTTTTCTTT.

The chain recombines TRBV29-1 with TRBJ1-2, with 7 bases aligning to TRBD1. The germline V gene has CDR1 SQVTM and CDR2 ANQGSEA. The CDR3 totals 15 residues. The J segment lost 5 bases and the V segment lost 1 base, leaving 10 bases of the junction unmatched. Here the CDR3 DNA reads TGCAGCGTTGAAGGGTCTGGCCAGGGGGGATATGGCTACACCTTC. As protein: CSVEGSGQGGYGYTF.

This clonotype was observed a handful of times. The V call is TRBV19, the J call TRBJ1-2; perhaps TRBD1 as D (6 bases). The germline V gene encodes CDR1 LNHDA and CDR2 SQIVND (reference sequence). V gave up 2 bases and J gave up 4 bases, with 11 bases separating them. This CDR3 has 14 amino acids. As DNA, the CDR3 is TGTGCCAGTAGTATACAGGGGCGAGGCTATGGCTACACCTTC. This gives the protein CASSIQGRGYGYTF.

This clonotype was observed a handful of times. The gene calls are TRBV11-1 and TRBJ2-1, with TRBD2 as a possible D gene (7 bases). The CDR3 length is 15 residues. From germline, CDR1 is SGHAT and CDR2 FQDESV (reference sequence). V was clipped by 3 bases and J by 6 bases, with 15 bases between them. CDR3 DNA sequence: TGTGCCAGCAGCTTCGGCGGGGGCCTTTCCAATGAGCAGTTCTTC. Translating it yields CASSFGGGLSNEQFF.

The V gene is TRBV19, the J gene TRBJ2-1; either TRBD1 or TRBD2 may supply D (5 bases each). CDR1 is LNHDA, CDR2 SQIVND, per germline (reference sequence). The ends were cut back, 5 bases at V and 10 bases at J, with 12 bases in the middle. The CDR3 spans 12 residues. CDR3 DNA: TGTGCCAGTAGTCTTCCCAGGGACGAGCAGTTCTTC. This gives the protein CASSLPRDEQFF.

This clonotype has at least ten counts. V and J are TRBV2 and TRBJ1-5; 12 nucleotides line up with TRBD1. Germline-derived CDR1 and CDR2 are SNHLY and FYNNEI. J was trimmed by 1 base and V by 6 bases; bases with no gene match: 4. The CDR3 is 16 residues long. The CDR3 DNA follows: TGTGCCAGCAGGGGACAGGGGGCGATGAGCAATCAGCCCCAGCATTTT. Amino acid sequence: CASRGQGAMSNQPQHF.

This clonotype has ten or more counts. The genes are TRBV5-1 and TRBJ2-5, with 11 bases lining up with TRBD2. The length of the CDR3 is 16 residues. The trim removed 1 base at V and 2 bases at J, leaving 4 bases unmatched. The germline V gene encodes CDR1 SGHRS and CDR2 YFSETQ. The CDR3 protein is CASSLMVAGGQETQYF. Here the CDR3 DNA reads TGCGCCAGCAGCTTGATGGTAGCGGGGGGGCAAGAGACCCAGTACTTC.

This clonotype was seen many times. This chain's CDR3 is CASRPAGRTGELFF. Written as DNA, the CDR3 is TGTGCCAGCAGGCCGGCAGGGCGGACCGGGGAGCTGTTTTTT. The V and J genes are TRBV2 and TRBJ2-2, with D tentatively TRBD1 (5 bases). CDR1 and CDR2 from the germline V gene are SNHLY and FYNNEI. Trimming removed 6 bases from V and 5 bases from J, with 13 bases in between. The CDR3 totals 14 residues.

This clonotype was observed at least ten times. The chain joins TRBV5-1 to TRBJ1-1; 8 bases fit TRBD1. The germline V gene has CDR1 SGHRS and CDR2 YFSETQ. V was clipped by 4 bases and J by 4 bases; unmatched bases: 18. CDR3 length: 18 residues. CDR3 loop: CASSQLAMIGQGPTEAFF. CDR3 nucleotides: TGCGCCAGCAGCCAGTTGGCTATGATAGGACAGGGCCCCACTGAAGCTTTCTTT.